The rows below give T cell receptor beta chains drawn from one sample of a study of T cell responses to AZD1222 COVID-19 vaccine. Sequencing used immunoSEQ multiplex PCR; TCRdb keeps in-frame clones, though not all of them. The sample has 100,000 to 150,000 clones, roughly 85% seen once. The source was peripheral blood, collected 28 days after the second AZD1222 dose. The receptor set was obtained from an adult who received the AZD1222 COVID-19 vaccine. Both conserved end residues are part of each CDR3. D genes are given only for firm matches. Rows give clone size only sometimes, using once, few, many, or a class for an expanded clone.

size	V	J	D	DNA	CDR3
once	TRBV3-1/TRBV3-2	TRBJ2-7	TRBD1	TGTGCCAGCAAAAGACAGGGATACTACGAGCAGTACTTC	CASKRQGYYEQYF
-	TRBV9	TRBJ2-2	-	TGTGCCAGCAGCTCCAGGGGTGGGGCCGGGGAGCTGTTTTTT	CASSSRGGAGELFF
-	TRBV5-4	TRBJ1-1	-	TGTGCCAGCAGCTCCAGCTACTCTGAAGCTTTCTTT	CASSSSYSEAFF
-	TRBV7-9	TRBJ1-2	-	TGTGCCAGCAGCTTAAGTACCGGGCACACGTATGGCTACACCTTC	CASSLSTGHTYGYTF
-	TRBV10-2	TRBJ1-6	-	TGCGCCAGTGGGACCCAGCTAGGTTCACCCCTCCACTTT	CASGTQLGSPLHF
-	TRBV18	TRBJ1-2	TRBD1	TGTGCCAGCTCAGAAAGGACAGGGGCTTCCTATGGCTACACCTTC	CASSERTGASYGYTF
once	TRBV10-3	TRBJ1-5	-	TGTGCCATCAGTGAGCCCGCCTCAGATTCGGGCAATCAGCCCCAGCATTTT	CAISEPASDSGNQPQHF
-	TRBV2	TRBJ1-6	-	TGTGCCAGCAGTGAAGCCGTGGAAGAGGCCCCCCACTTT	CASSEAVEEAPHF
-	TRBV10-3	TRBJ1-1	TRBD1	TGTGCCATCAGTGAGCGAACAGGGGTGAGGACTGAAGCTTTCTTT	CAISERTGVRTEAFF
-	TRBV3-1/TRBV3-2	TRBJ1-1	-	TGTGCCAGCAGGGCCTCGGGGGGGCGAGTCACTGAAGCTTTCTTT	CASRASGGRVTEAFF
-	TRBV7-2	TRBJ1-1	-	TGTGCCAGCAGCTTGTGGCAGGGCGCTGAAGCTTTCTTT	CASSLWQGAEAFF
-	TRBV9	TRBJ2-1	-	TGTGCCAGCAGCATGACTAGTCATCTCCAGGAAGAGCAGTTCTTC	CASSMTSHLQEEQFF
-	TRBV25-1	TRBJ2-5	TRBD2	TGTGCCAGCAGTGAGGGGAGGGGCCAAGAGACCCAGTACTTC	CASSEGRGQETQYF
-	TRBV2	TRBJ1-3	-	TGTGCCAGCAGTGTCTTTGGAAACACCATATATTTT	CASSVFGNTIYF
-	TRBV27	TRBJ2-5	TRBD2	TGTGCCAGCAGGCTAGCGGGGGGGCTGAAGACCCAGTACTTC	CASRLAGGLKTQYF
-	TRBV6-1	TRBJ2-1	-	TGTGCCAGCAGTGAAGCTGGCAATGAGCAGTTCTTC	CASSEAGNEQFF
-	TRBV28	TRBJ1-3	-	TGTGCCAGCGGGTTCCCGGGCCACTCTGGAAACACCATATATTTT	CASGFPGHSGNTIYF
-	TRBV5-1	TRBJ1-6	-	TGCGCCAGCAGCGCAAGAACAGGAGGAAGTTCACCCCTCCACTTT	CASSARTGGSSPLHF
few	TRBV11-2	TRBJ2-7	-	TGTGCCAGCAGCAGAGCGCGGGACGGCCATAGCTCCTACGAGCAGTACTTC	CASSRARDGHSSYEQYF
-	TRBV10-1	TRBJ2-5	-	TGCGCCCCCCCCCGGGGGTCGGAGACCCAGTACTTC	CAPPRGSETQYF
-	TRBV9	TRBJ2-5	-	TGTGCCAGCAGCCTATCCGGGCAAGAGACCCAGTACTTC	CASSLSGQETQYF
once	TRBV24-1	TRBJ2-2	-	TGTGCCACCAGTGCGGGCCGGCAGGCCGGGGAGCTGTTTTTT	CATSAGRQAGELFF
-	TRBV23-1	TRBJ1-2	TRBD1	TGCGCCAGCACCCTTCAGGGGGGCGATGGCTACACCTTC	CASTLQGGDGYTF
-	TRBV2	TRBJ2-3	-	TGTGCCGGAGCCTCTAGGAGGGGGGTCACAGATACGCAGTATTTT	CAGASRRGVTDTQYF
-	TRBV5-6	TRBJ2-7	-	TGTGCCAGCAGCTTTCTGGGTAACAACGAGCAGTACTTC	CASSFLGNNEQYF
-	TRBV27	TRBJ2-3	-	TGTGCCAGCAGTTCCGGAGACAGGCTACTCACAGATACGCAGTATTTT	CASSSGDRLLTDTQYF
once	TRBV7-9	TRBJ1-6	-	TGTGCCAGCAGCGTCGGGGCTGATAATTCACCCCTCCACTTT	CASSVGADNSPLHF
-	TRBV5-1	TRBJ1-5	-	TGCGCCAGCAGCCTAGGGACCGGCAATCAGCCCCAGCATTTT	CASSLGTGNQPQHF
-	TRBV12-3/TRBV12-4	TRBJ2-5	-	TGTGCCAGCAGTTTGGTCCCGGGCGAGACCCAGTACTTC	CASSLVPGETQYF
-	TRBV25-1	TRBJ1-4	-	TGTGCCAGCAGTGAATCGGGACTCGGGAGAGAAAAACTGTTTTTT	CASSESGLGREKLFF
once	TRBV6-5	TRBJ1-5	-	TGTGCCAGCAGTATGAATCAGCCCCAGCATTTT	CASSMNQPQHF
-	TRBV2	TRBJ2-3	-	TGTGCCAGCGTTTTGGGAGAGGGTACGCAGTATTTT	CASVLGEGTQYF
-	TRBV1	TRBJ2-1	-	TGCACCAGCAGCCAGGAGGCGGGGGGCGGCTACAATGAGCAGTTCTTC	CTSSQEAGGGYNEQFF
-	TRBV6-6	TRBJ1-2	-	TGTGCCAGCACTGTACTTGGAACGAGTGGCTACACCTTC	CASTVLGTSGYTF
-	TRBV19	TRBJ1-2	-	TGTGCCAGTACCCCTCTGGACTGGGTTGGCGGCTACACCTTC	CASTPLDWVGGYTF
-	TRBV5-4	TRBJ2-7	TRBD2	TGTGCCAGCAGCTTGCGCGGGGGAGCCTACGAGCAGTACTTC	CASSLRGGAYEQYF
-	TRBV7-8	TRBJ2-5	TRBD1	TGTGCCAGCAGGAAGACAGGGGTCCAAGAGACCCAGTACTTC	CASRKTGVQETQYF
few	TRBV7-8	TRBJ1-5	TRBD1	TGTGCCAGCAGCTGGGGAGGACAGGACAATCAGCCCCAGCATTTT	CASSWGGQDNQPQHF
-	TRBV25-1	TRBJ1-6	-	TGTGCCAGCAGTGAATTCGGGACACGGGTAAATTCACCCCTCCACTTT	CASSEFGTRVNSPLHF
few	TRBV7-8	TRBJ2-2	-	TGTGCCAGCAGCCCGGTCAGGCGGACAAACGGGGAGCTGTTTTTT	CASSPVRRTNGELFF
-	TRBV5-4	TRBJ1-3	TRBD1	TGTGCCAGCAGCTCCCCCCTGGCAGGGGGGAGGAACACCATATATTTT	CASSSPLAGGRNTIYF
-	TRBV5-4	TRBJ2-3	-	TGTGCCAGCAGCTTGAAGGTTCCCCTAGGAGATACGCAGTATTTT	CASSLKVPLGDTQYF
once	TRBV10-2	TRBJ2-7	-	TGCGCCAGCACCGTAAATTGGGGGGCGGACGAGCAGTACTTC	CASTVNWGADEQYF
-	TRBV7-9	TRBJ1-3	-	TGTGCCAGCAGCTTCACGGAGAGTAGCACCATATATTTT	CASSFTESSTIYF
-	TRBV7-9	TRBJ2-6	-	TGTGCCAGCAGCTTCGGGAGTCCTGGGGCCAACGTCCTGACTTTC	CASSFGSPGANVLTF
-	TRBV6-2/TRBV6-3	TRBJ1-5	TRBD1	TGTGCCAGCAGTAACCCAGGACAGGGGGTGCAGCCCCAGCATTTT	CASSNPGQGVQPQHF
-	TRBV28	TRBJ2-5	-	TGTGCCAGCAGTCTCACACAGGGTCGTGGACAAGAGACCCAGTACTTC	CASSLTQGRGQETQYF
-	TRBV10-1	TRBJ2-3	TRBD1	TGCGCCAGCAGCCGGGACAGGGCTACAGATACGCAGTATTTT	CASSRDRATDTQYF
few	TRBV12-3/TRBV12-4	TRBJ1-1	-	TGTGCCAGCAGTTCAGGGGACACTGAAGCTTTCTTT	CASSSGDTEAFF
-	TRBV5-1	TRBJ1-1	-	TGCGCCAGCAGCTTGGGACAGAGGAACACTGAAGCTTTCTTT	CASSLGQRNTEAFF
-	TRBV5-6	TRBJ2-5	-	TGTGCCAGCAGCTTGGGAAGTTGGGGGCTTAGAGAGACCCAGTACTTC	CASSLGSWGLRETQYF
-	TRBV6-5	TRBJ1-1	-	TGTGCCAGCAGTTACTCCCCAGGCCTGAACACTGAAGCTTTCTTT	CASSYSPGLNTEAFF